Below, 15 T cell receptor beta chains from the same sample are listed, as sequenced in a study of cytomegalovirus exposure and HLA in healthy donors. 13 Jbeta primers and 60 Vbeta primers were used for the PCR. Sequenced by immunoSEQ multiplex PCR; TCRdb stores in-frame clones only, minus some. The top ten clones hold around 6.6% of a sample with under 140,000 clones, around 85% of them seen once. The specimen sequenced was PBMCs. The receptors come from a man between 25 and 39 years old in good health and CMV-seropositive.

The chain has TRBV19 and TRBJ1-3, with D perhaps matching TRBD1 (6 bases). CDR1 is LNHDA, CDR2 SQIVND, per germline (reference sequence). V lost 5 bases and J 1 base, leaving 9 bases between the germline ends. The CDR3 extends over 14 amino acids. CDR3 DNA sequence: TGTGCCAGTAGTTCACAGGGTTCTGGAAACACCATATATTTT. It specifies CASSSQGSGNTIYF.

CDR3 loop: CASTQMTGRETQYF. In DNA form, the CDR3 reads TGTGCCAGCACCCAAATGACAGGTCGGGAGACCCAGTACTTC. The chain links TRBV7-8 to TRBJ2-5, with a weak D call TRBD1 (6 bases). Per germline, CDR1 SGHVS and CDR2 FQNEAQ. The CDR3 contains 14 residues. The V and J ends lost 7 bases and 5 bases respectively, with 17 bases between them.

The chain employs TRBV6-1 and TRBJ2-5, with 10 bases matching TRBD1. Unmatched junction bases numbered 4, after V lost 1 base and J lost 5 bases. The CDR3 is 15 residues long. The germline V gene has CDR1 MNHNS and CDR2 SASEGT. This CDR3 is CASSEVMDRGETQYF. CDR3 nucleotides: TGTGCCAGCAGTGAAGTCATGGACAGGGGGGAGACCCAGTACTTC.

The chain uses TRBV25-1 and TRBJ2-2, with D perhaps TRBD1 (5 bases). Germline V lookup: CDR1 MGHDK, CDR2 SYGVNS. Trimming cost V 6 bases and J 4 bases, with 12 bases left between them. The CDR3 covers 14 residues. CDR3 loop: CASSPGRGTGELFF. CDR3 in DNA: TGTGCCAGCAGCCCGGGTAGGGGCACCGGGGAGCTGTTTTTT.

The chain uses TRBV27 and TRBJ1-2; D perhaps matches TRBD1 (5 bases). V lost 8 bases and J 3 bases, leaving 19 bases between the germline ends. Per the germline V gene, CDR1 is MNHEY and CDR2 is SMNVEV (reference sequence). This CDR3 spans 15 amino acids. The CDR3 DNA follows: TGTGCCAGCGGCGAACCCCTAGGGGTGGACTATGGCTACACCTTC. Protein: CASGEPLGVDYGYTF.

The chain couples TRBV5-4 to TRBJ1-1; D is unclear. CDR1 SGHNT and CDR2 YYREEE come from the germline V gene (reference sequence). Trimming left V 4 bases short and J 4 bases short, with 17 bases between. This CDR3 comprises 15 residues. The chain's CDR3 is CASSPSGPRGTEAFF. CDR3 in DNA: TGTGCCAGCAGCCCGTCAGGCCCCCGGGGCACTGAAGCTTTCTTT.

V is TRBV4-2 and J is TRBJ2-5; D perhaps matches TRBD2 (7 bases). CDR3 length: 14 amino acids. With 2 bases removed from V and 2 bases from J, the gap between germline ends came to 9 bases. Per germline, CDR1 LGHNA and CDR2 YNFKEQ. CDR3 sequence (DNA): TGTGCCAGCAGCCAAAGGGGGGGGCAAGAGACCCAGTACTTC. It codes for CASSQRGGQETQYF.

V usage is TRBV25-1 and J usage is TRBJ2-5; 7 bases are shared with TRBD1. Near its end, the DNA agrees better with TRBJ2-7, so the J call may be wrong. Germline values: CDR1 MGHDK, CDR2 SYGVNS. This CDR3 has 17 amino acids. CDR3 in amino acids: CASSDHGTAGESYEQYF. The CDR3 DNA reads as TGTGCCAGCAGTGATCACGGGACAGCCGGAGAATCCTACGAGCAGTACTTC.

CDR3: CASTPGLAVLNTGELFF. The CDR3 nucleotides are TGTGCCAGCACCCCGGGACTAGCGGTTCTTAACACCGGGGAGCTGTTTTTT. The chain employs TRBV2 and TRBJ2-2; TRBD2 agrees at 11 bases. The length of the CDR3 is 17 residues. The germline V gene encodes CDR1 SNHLY and CDR2 FYNNEI. Unmatched junction bases numbered 9, after V lost 7 bases and J lost 2 bases.

This clone has just a few counts. V is TRBV19 and J is TRBJ1-4; the D is unclear. This CDR3 region has 14 residues. Trimming left V 4 bases short and J 4 bases short, with 10 bases between. The germline gives CDR1 LNHDA, CDR2 SQIVND (reference sequence). The CDR3 reads CASSSRDFNEKLFF. In DNA, the CDR3 is TGTGCCAGTAGTAGCCGGGATTTTAATGAAAAACTGTTTTTT.

The chain employs TRBV7-3 and TRBJ2-1, with 11 nucleotides matching TRBD2. Germline CDR1 reads SGHTA; CDR2 reads FQGTGA. Germline trimming cut 1 base from V and 7 bases from J; bases unmatched to any gene: 9. This CDR3 region has 17 residues. CDR3 sequence: CASSLKDRLAGRNEQFF. CDR3 DNA: TGTGCCAGCAGCTTAAAGGATAGACTAGCGGGGAGGAATGAGCAGTTCTTC.

This clone was seen a few times. V gene TRBV30 combines with J gene TRBJ2-5; 12 bases agree with TRBD2. This CDR3 region has 14 residues. Germline lookup yields CDR1 GTSNPN and CDR2 SVGIG (reference sequence). V trimming: 3 bases; J trimming: 10 bases; junction bases outside the gene matches: 9. CDR3 nucleotides: TGTGCCTGGAGGACTAGCGGGGGAGCAAAGGGCCAGTACTTC. Translating it yields CAWRTSGGAKGQYF. The variable domain in full, completed from reference TRBV30 and TRBJ2-5, reads SQTIHQWPATLVQPVGSPLSLECTVEGTSNPNLYWYRQAAGRGLQLLFYSVGIGQISSEVPQNLSASRPQDRQFILSSKKLLLSDSGFYLCAWRTSGGAKGQYFGPGTRLLVL.

The chain has TRBV7-2 and TRBJ2-5, with TRBD2 matching 9 bases. The CDR3 length is 15 residues. Losses at the gene ends were 3 bases for V and 7 bases for J; bases not matched to a gene: 9. CDR1 SGHTA and CDR2 FQGNSA come from the germline V gene. The CDR3 sequence: CASSFSGGEVVTQYF. CDR3 nucleotide sequence: TGTGCCAGCAGCTTTAGCGGGGGTGAGGTCGTGACCCAGTACTTC.

The chain couples TRBV5-1 to TRBJ1-2, with 8 nucleotides matching TRBD1. Germline CDR1 reads SGHRS; CDR2 reads YFSETQ. J was trimmed by 1 base and V by 2 bases; bases with no gene match: 1. The CDR3 is 14 amino acids. CDR3 protein: CASSFGQGNYGYTF. CDR3 DNA sequence: TGCGCCAGCAGCTTCGGACAGGGTAACTATGGCTACACCTTC.

This rearrangement joins TRBV29-1 to TRBJ2-5, with a possible D match to TRBD2 (6 bases). The germline V and J ends were trimmed by 4 bases and 1 base, with 10 bases remaining between them. The germline CDR1 and CDR2 sequences are SQVTM and ANQGSEA. CDR3 size: 13 residues. CDR3 sequence: CSVARDFQETQYF. DNA for the CDR3: TGCAGCGTTGCCCGGGACTTCCAAGAGACCCAGTACTTC. Full variable domain (remainder filled in from reference TRBV29-1 and TRBJ2-5): SAVISQKPSRDICQRGTSLTIQCQVDSQVTMMFWYRQQPGQSLTLIATANQGSEATYESGFVIDKFPISRPNLTFSTLTVSNMSPEDSSIYLCSVARDFQETQYFGPGTRLLVL.